Included here is one T cell receptor beta chain sequence, with context. Its recognized antigen is unknown. Per-base qualities were not stored, and no clone one base away is much larger. The data belong to a study of blood T cell repertoires in COVID-19 (dated by TCRdb to about 2020). Background on the whole study: Samples covering the acute and convalescent phases of COVID-19 were provided by collaborators in the United States, Italy and Spain. Deeply sampled blood TCRbeta repertoires from subjects exposed to, actively infected with, or recovered from COVID-19 were included in the dataset. Sample metadata almost always included a de-identified subject ID, COVID-19 status, age in years and sex. Where HLA class I and class II types were available, the types were taken from metadata supplied by the sample provider, not from assay-based typing. The prospective study material was composed of cDNA or gDNA derived from T cells, B-cell-depleted T cells, or PBMCs. The samples were drawn from two sources: the first 160 participants of the ongoing ImmuneRACE study, and 1,000 to 1,500 subjects contributed by 6 global collaborators. The repertoires were released in a freely available public database intended as a resource for research on the immune response to SARS-CoV-2. General findings and caveats noted by the study authors: Clinical and demographic metadata were provided uncurated, with the amount varying by source and participant.

The collaborating institutions used their own protocols to collect whole blood in K2EDTA tubes. For TCRbeta analysis, collaborators shipped samples in one of three forms: frozen whole blood, isolated PBMCs, or DNA extracted from either of those sample types. The immunoSEQ Assay, a bias-controlled multiplex PCR, was used to amplify TCRbeta CDR3 regions from genomic DNA. As for how the authors treated the data: Within the assay, amplification of reference gene primers was used to estimate how many nucleated cells each sample contained. To quantify the absolute abundance of each unique TCRbeta CDR3 rearrangement, sequence reads were collapsed and filtered. For each sample, productive Simpson clonality was calculated as the square root of Simpson's diversity index across productive rearrangements. TCRdb holds this immuneACCESS table with in-frame rearrangements only. Some clones are missing; in checked studies, unresolved V genes explain under half, and the rest has no known cause. That table is the source of V, J and clone size, and D and trimming were worked out from the DNA. The sample profile shows around 95,000 clones; 90% of them were found once. The ten most abundant clones make up approximately 5.1% of the sample.

The sample taken for sequencing was peripheral blood. The receptor was isolated from a man between 50 and 59 years old with acute or convalescent COVID-19.

The nucleotide sequence reads TGTGCCAGCAGTGACGGCGGGAACTACGAGCAGTACTTC. This yields the protein CASSDGGNYEQYF. This receptor chain uses TRBV2 and TRBJ2-7; a tentative D match to TRBD2 spans 6 bases. The CDR3 contains 13 residues, cysteine and phenylalanine counted. Only the CDR3 region is kept as DNA, spanning 39 bases read in frame from base 1. V loses 3 bases, J loses 3 bases, and the germline ends lie 9 bases apart. CDR1 SNHLY and CDR2 FYNNEI are derived from the germline V gene.